These T cell receptor beta chains were read from a single sample in a study of control samples from healthy donors and cancer patients. Profiled with immunoSEQ multiplex PCR; TCRdb holds only in-frame clones, not every one. The table lists around 130,000 clones, 75% to 95% of them singletons, with 2% to 2.5% in the top ten. Sequences were obtained from blood. These TCRs come from a man aged 18 to 30 in good health. The CDR3 runs from the conserved cysteine through the conserved F or W. The D gene is left open where the match is weak. Clone size is given for some rows only: seen once, a few or many times, or a class if the clone is expanded.

>-|TRBD1|TRBJ2-5|TRBV14
CASSSRQGAFVGQETQYF
TGTGCCAGCAGCTCAAGACAGGGGGCGTTTGTTGGCCAAGAGACCCAGTACTTC
>-|TRBD1|TRBJ1-6|TRBV7-6
CASSSQGQRNSPLHF
TGTGCCAGCAGCTCACAGGGACAGAGAAATTCACCCCTCCACTTT
>once|TRBD1|TRBJ1-5|TRBV30
CAWASPDRVIQPQHF
TGTGCCTGGGCCAGTCCAGACAGGGTGATTCAGCCCCAGCATTTT
>-|-|TRBJ1-4|TRBV19
CASSTDGDEKLFF
TGTGCCAGTAGTACTGATGGAGACGAAAAACTGTTTTTT
>-|TRBD2|TRBJ2-1|TRBV12-5
CASGTGGEDYNEQFF
TGTGCTAGTGGAACCGGGGGGGAAGACTACAATGAGCAGTTCTTC
>-|TRBD2|TRBJ2-1|TRBV5-1
CASSYDVAGPYNEQFF
TGCGCCAGCAGCTATGACGTAGCGGGGCCCTACAATGAGCAGTTCTTC
>-|-|TRBJ2-3|TRBV24-1
CATSDSTVSTDTQYF
TGTGCCACCAGTGATTCGACGGTGAGCACAGATACGCAGTATTTT
>-|-|TRBJ2-5|TRBV30
CAWGGETQYF
TGTGCCTGGGGGGGGGAGACCCAGTACTTC
>-|TRBD1|TRBJ2-7|TRBV28
CASSLWDLGTVGYEQYF
TGTGCCAGCAGTCTCTGGGACCTCGGGACAGTAGGCTACGAGCAGTACTTC
>once|TRBD1|TRBJ2-7|TRBV28
CASSLPRTGFDEQYF
TGTGCCAGCAGTTTACCCAGGACAGGGTTTGACGAGCAGTACTTC
>-|-|TRBJ2-1|TRBV5-1
CASSLRQGREQFF
TGCGCCAGCAGCTTGCGGCAGGGTAGAGAGCAGTTCTTC
>-|-|TRBJ1-1|TRBV6-5
CASRGRGMNTEAFF
TGTGCCAGCAGAGGACGGGGGATGAACACTGAAGCTTTCTTT
>-|TRBD2|TRBJ2-1|TRBV11-2
CASSSSASGHYNEQFF
TGTGCCAGCAGCTCGTCGGCTAGCGGACACTACAATGAGCAGTTCTTC
>once|-|TRBJ1-5|TRBV7-8
CASSFQTDSNQPQHF
TGTGCCAGCAGCTTTCAGACAGATAGCAATCAGCCCCAGCATTTT
>-|-|TRBJ2-5|TRBV25-1
CASKGLGQETQYF
TGTGCCAGCAAGGGGTTAGGCCAAGAGACCCAGTACTTC
>-|-|TRBJ2-7|TRBV6-5
CASSLYEQYF
TGTGCCAGCAGCCTATACGAGCAGTACTTC
>-|-|TRBJ1-1|TRBV4-3
CASSQDQGEMNTEAFF
TGCGCCAGCAGCCAAGACCAGGGTGAGATGAACACTGAAGCTTTCTTT
>-|-|TRBJ2-7|TRBV28
CASIKPPGDLYF
TGTGCCAGCATCAAACCCCCCGGGGACTTGTACTTC
>-|-|TRBJ1-5|TRBV10-3
CAISAVDRSGQPQHF
TGTGCCATCAGTGCCGTAGACAGGTCGGGTCAGCCCCAGCATTTT
>-|-|TRBJ1-2|TRBV5-6
CASSPWANYGYTF
TGTGCCAGCAGCCCGTGGGCTAACTATGGCTACACCTTC
>-|TRBD2|TRBJ2-2|TRBV11-2
CASSLDKGLAGHGELFF
TGTGCCAGCAGCTTAGATAAGGGACTAGCGGGTCACGGGGAGCTGTTTTTT
>-|-|TRBJ1-2|TRBV29-1
CSVARATAGFYTF
TGCAGCGTTGCTAGGGCAACTGCGGGGTTCTACACCTTC
>-|-|TRBJ2-7|TRBV9
CASSVVTGSEQYF
TGTGCCAGCAGCGTAGTAACAGGAAGCGAGCAGTACTTC
>-|-|TRBJ2-2|TRBV27
CASSLSSPGEPTGELFF
TGTGCCAGCAGTTTATCGAGCCCGGGGGAACCCACCGGGGAGCTGTTTTTT
>once|-|TRBJ2-1|TRBV30
CAWRLLREQFF
TGTGCCTGGAGACTACTGCGGGAGCAGTTCTTC
>-|-|TRBJ1-2|TRBV28
CASSSGQQTGYTF
TGTGCCAGCAGTTCCGGGCAGCAGACTGGCTACACCTTC
>-|-|TRBJ2-6|TRBV5-4
CASSWGVSGANVLTF
TGTGCCAGCAGCTGGGGGGTCTCTGGGGCCAACGTCCTGACTTTC
>-|TRBD1|TRBJ1-4|TRBV27
CASSIRDSNEKLFF
TGTGCCAGCAGTATCCGGGACAGTAATGAAAAACTGTTTTTT
>-|-|TRBJ1-4|TRBV7-6
CASSLGVSNEKLFF
TGTGCCAGCAGCTTAGGGGTCTCTAATGAAAAACTGTTTTTT
>-|-|TRBJ2-5|TRBV10-3
CAISDHSTNGETQYF
TGTGCCATCAGTGACCACAGTACAAACGGGGAGACCCAGTACTTC
>-|-|TRBJ1-6|TRBV6-6
CASSYQESSYNSPLHF
TGTGCCAGCAGTTACCAGGAAAGCTCCTATAATTCACCCCTCCACTTT
>-|TRBD2|TRBJ2-1|TRBV5-1
CASSARGGNEQFF
TGCGCCAGCAGCGCCCGGGGGGGCAATGAGCAGTTCTTC
>-|-|TRBJ1-6|TRBV5-4
CASSSVVGGPNSPLHF
TGTGCCAGCAGCTCGGTCGTGGGAGGACCTAATTCACCCCTCCACTTT
>-|TRBD2|TRBJ2-1|TRBV9
CASTLGSGSSNEQFF
TGTGCCAGCACCCTGGGTAGCGGGAGCAGCAATGAGCAGTTCTTC
>-|-|TRBJ2-7|TRBV7-9
CASSLEYEQYF
TGTGCCAGCAGCTTAGAATACGAGCAGTACTTC
>-|TRBD1|TRBJ2-1|TRBV9
CASSDRDRGWYEQFF
TGTGCCAGCAGCGACCGGGACAGGGGATGGTATGAGCAGTTCTTC
>-|TRBD1|TRBJ2-5|TRBV14
CASDRGQGAWETQYF
TGTGCCAGCGACCGCGGACAGGGGGCTTGGGAGACCCAGTACTTC
>-|TRBD2|TRBJ2-4|TRBV27
CASSPGTTQNIQYF
TGTGCCAGCAGTCCCGGGACTACCCAAAACATTCAGTACTTC
>-|TRBD2|TRBJ2-1|TRBV19
CASSIDSSGGIYNEQFF
TGTGCCAGTAGTATAGATTCTAGCGGGGGGATCTACAATGAGCAGTTCTTC